A selection of T cell receptor beta chains follows, all from one sample in a study of blood T cell repertoires in COVID-19. The repertoire was sequenced with immunoSEQ multiplex PCR; TCRdb's copy has only in-frame clones and lacks some. The sample has tens of thousands of clones; about 91% are singletons. The sample comprised peripheral blood. Receptor source: a woman over 75 with acute or convalescent COVID-19. Each CDR3 is given with its conserved first and last residue. A D gene is named only where the DNA matches it firmly. Size tells how often a clone was seen (once, few, many) or the class of an expanded clone, and some rows leave it out.

v_gene,j_gene,abundance,d_gene,CDR3nt,CDR3aa
TRBV19,TRBJ1-3,NA,TRBD1,TGTGCCAGTAGTATAAGGACAGGGCCTGGAAACACCATATATTTT,CASSIRTGPGNTIYF
TRBV27,TRBJ1-1,NA,NA,TGTGCCAGCAGTTCCAACAGGCGGATCACTGAAGCTTTCTTT,CASSSNRRITEAFF
TRBV3-1/TRBV3-2,TRBJ1-4,NA,NA,TGTGCCAGCAGCCAGGGAGGTGTAACTAATGAAAAACTGTTTTTT,CASSQGGVTNEKLFF
TRBV6-6,TRBJ1-1,NA,TRBD1,TGTGCCAGCAGTTCTGACAGGGGGGGAGTTGAAGCTTTCTTT,CASSSDRGGVEAFF
TRBV7-7,TRBJ2-1,NA,TRBD2,TGTGCTAGCAGCCCCGGGACTAGCGGGGGGGCTGAACAGTTCTTC,CASSPGTSGGAEQFF
TRBV7-8,TRBJ1-3,NA,NA,TGTGCCAGCAGCTTTAGGGGTACTGGAAACACCATATATTTT,CASSFRGTGNTIYF
TRBV7-2,TRBJ2-5,NA,TRBD1,TGTGCCAGCAGCTTAGTGGGGACAGGAGCTAACCAAGAGACCCAGTACTTC,CASSLVGTGANQETQYF
TRBV4-1,TRBJ2-6,NA,TRBD1,TGCGCCAGCAGCCAGACCTCCGGGACAGGGCGGTCTGGAGCCAACGTCCTGACTTTC,CASSQTSGTGRSGANVLTF
TRBV11-2,TRBJ2-3,NA,NA,TGTGCCAGCAGCTCTTGGACTATCATGGAGGCTACGCAGTATTTT,CASSSWTIMEATQYF
TRBV24-1,TRBJ1-2,NA,TRBD1,TGTGCCACCAGTGATTGGAGGGGGCATGGCTACACCTTC,CATSDWRGHGYTF
TRBV5-1,TRBJ2-1,NA,NA,TGCGCCAGCAGCTTGGACAGGGCCATCAATGAGCAGTTCTTC,CASSLDRAINEQFF
TRBV6-4,TRBJ1-5,NA,NA,TGTGCCAGCAGTGACTCGACGGGGGAAGGATTGAACCAGCCCCAGCATTTT,CASSDSTGEGLNQPQHF
TRBV5-6,TRBJ2-3,NA,TRBD2,TGTGCCAGCAGCCTTCGGACTAGCTCTTTCACAGATACGCAGTATTTT,CASSLRTSSFTDTQYF
TRBV4-1,TRBJ2-7,NA,NA,TGCGCCAGCAGCCAACGGGATGGTAGCGGACTCTACGAGCAGTACTTC,CASSQRDGSGLYEQYF
TRBV2,TRBJ2-3,NA,TRBD2,TGTGCCAGCAGTGTTAAGCGGGGTACTAGCACAGATACGCAGTATTTT,CASSVKRGTSTDTQYF
TRBV30,TRBJ2-2,once,NA,TGTGCCTGGTTGCAGGGGGGCGCCTACACCGGGGAGCTGTTTTTT,CAWLQGGAYTGELFF
TRBV7-6,TRBJ2-5,NA,TRBD1,TGTGCCAGCAGCCGCCGCTTAACAGGGGCGGAGACCCAGTACTTC,CASSRRLTGAETQYF
TRBV10-3,TRBJ1-1,NA,NA,TGTGCCATCAGTGAGTCGGCGGATGAAGCTTTCTTT,CAISESADEAFF
TRBV7-8,TRBJ2-7,NA,NA,TGTGCCAGCAGCCGAGACATCTCCTACGAGCAGTACTTC,CASSRDISYEQYF
TRBV19,TRBJ2-5,NA,NA,TGTGCCAGTAGTATCGGGGGCAGGGGGCAAGAGACCCAGTACTTC,CASSIGGRGQETQYF
TRBV19,TRBJ2-5,NA,TRBD2,TGTGCCAGTAGTAAGGGAGCGGGGGTCCAAGAGACCCAGTACTTC,CASSKGAGVQETQYF
TRBV6-1,TRBJ1-2,NA,TRBD1,TGTGCCAGCAGTGAAGCTATGGGACAGGGGTCTGGCTACACCTTC,CASSEAMGQGSGYTF
TRBV5-5,TRBJ2-5,once,TRBD1,TGTGCCAGCAGCGTCGGGACAGGTTGGGGTCAAGAGACCCAGTACTTC,CASSVGTGWGQETQYF
TRBV15,TRBJ2-3,once,NA,TGTGCCACCAGCAGCGTACTAGGTACAGATACGCAGTATTTT,CATSSVLGTDTQYF
TRBV27,TRBJ1-1,NA,NA,TGTGCCAGCAGTTTATGGGGGGTCAACACTGAAGCTTTCTTT,CASSLWGVNTEAFF
TRBV6-6,TRBJ1-1,NA,NA,TGTGCCAGCAGTTACCAGGCCGGAGGCACTGAAGCTTTCTTT,CASSYQAGGTEAFF
TRBV25-1,TRBJ1-2,NA,NA,TGTGCCAGCAGTGAATTTCCAGGAAATGGCTACACCTTC,CASSEFPGNGYTF
TRBV6-2/TRBV6-3,TRBJ1-2,NA,NA,TGTGCCAGCAGTTACTCCCCCGGACCCGGGGGCTATGGCTACACCTTC,CASSYSPGPGGYGYTF
TRBV11-3,TRBJ2-3,NA,TRBD2,TGTGCCAGCAGCTTAGTCAGCGGCGGGGGAGGGCCAGATACGCAGTATTTT,CASSLVSGGGGPDTQYF
TRBV30,TRBJ1-1,once,NA,TGTGCCTGGAGTGAGAGGGGGGGGGCGAACACTGAAGCTTTCTTT,CAWSERGGANTEAFF
TRBV29-1,TRBJ2-7,NA,TRBD2,TGCAGCGTGGGACTAGCGGGGACTATCTCCTACGAGCAGTACTTC,CSVGLAGTISYEQYF
TRBV6-5,TRBJ2-1,NA,NA,TGTGCCAGCGGTAGGACTGCTTACAATGAGCAGTTCTTC,CASGRTAYNEQFF
TRBV20-1,TRBJ1-2,NA,NA,TGCAGTGCCTGGGCAGGGCGCGGCTACACCTTC,CSAWAGRGYTF
TRBV5-4,TRBJ1-2,NA,NA,TGTGCCAGCAGCTCCGGACAGACGGATGGCTACACCTTC,CASSSGQTDGYTF
TRBV18,TRBJ1-2,NA,TRBD1,TGTGCCAGCTCACCAGGGACAGGGCCAAACTCTTATGGCTACACCTTC,CASSPGTGPNSYGYTF
TRBV19,TRBJ1-5,few,TRBD1,TGTGCCAGTAGTCCCAGACCGACCGGGACAGGGGTTAATCAGCCCCAGCATTTT,CASSPRPTGTGVNQPQHF
TRBV23-1,TRBJ1-3,NA,NA,TGCGCCAGCACGAGGAGCAGAGGAAACACCATATATTTT,CASTRSRGNTIYF
TRBV18,TRBJ2-7,NA,TRBD1,TGTGCCAGCTCACCGACCCAATATACAGGGGACGAGCAGTACTTC,CASSPTQYTGDEQYF
TRBV6-5,TRBJ2-5,NA,TRBD2,TGTGCCAGCAGAGGGACTAGCTTCGGGACCCAGTACTTC,CASRGTSFGTQYF
TRBV6-2/TRBV6-3,TRBJ2-5,NA,NA,TGTGCCAGCAGTTACCCTGTCGGGGAGACCCAGTACTTC,CASSYPVGETQYF
TRBV15,TRBJ1-2,NA,NA,TGTGCCACCAGCAGAGAGGATCGACAGCCCTATGGCTACACCTTC,CATSREDRQPYGYTF
TRBV6-1,TRBJ1-4,NA,NA,TGTGCCAGCAGTGAAGCCTCGGCGGCAAATGAAAAACTGTTTTTT,CASSEASAANEKLFF
TRBV27,TRBJ2-1,NA,TRBD1,TGTGCCAGCAGTTTGGGACAGGGGGTAAAAGGAAATGAGCAGTTCTTC,CASSLGQGVKGNEQFF
TRBV5-4,TRBJ1-2,NA,NA,TGTGCCAGCAGCTTGTCGAACTATGGCTACACCTTC,CASSLSNYGYTF
TRBV5-4,TRBJ1-2,few,TRBD1,TGTGCCGGAGGGGACAGGGACGACTATGGCTACACCTTC,CAGGDRDDYGYTF
TRBV7-9,TRBJ2-7,NA,TRBD1,TGTGCCAGCAGCGAGGGACAGGGTGGGTACGAGCAGTACTTC,CASSEGQGGYEQYF
TRBV18,TRBJ2-1,NA,TRBD2,TGTGCCAGCTCACCACCGGTCCTAGCGGGGGACAATGAGCAGTTCTTC,CASSPPVLAGDNEQFF
TRBV19,TRBJ1-2,NA,TRBD1,TGTGCCGTGGGCCGGGGACAGGCGATTAACTATGGCTACACCTTC,CAVGRGQAINYGYTF
TRBV3-1/TRBV3-2,TRBJ1-4,NA,NA,TGTGCCAGCAGCCAAGACCGTCAGAATGAAAAACTGTTTTTT,CASSQDRQNEKLFF
TRBV7-3,TRBJ1-1,NA,NA,TGTGCCAGCAGCGGACAGCCGAACACTGAAGCTTTCTTT,CASSGQPNTEAFF
TRBV4-3,TRBJ1-2,NA,NA,TGCGCCAGCAGCCAGTCTTCTACAGGGTTCCAAAACTATGGCTACACCTTC,CASSQSSTGFQNYGYTF
TRBV6-1,TRBJ2-5,NA,NA,TGTGCCAGCAGTGAATTTAGGGGCCCCGAGACCCAGTACTTC,CASSEFRGPETQYF
TRBV5-1,TRBJ2-7,NA,NA,TGCGCCAGCAGCCCCCGGGACACTGGAGTAGACGAGCAGTACTTC,CASSPRDTGVDEQYF